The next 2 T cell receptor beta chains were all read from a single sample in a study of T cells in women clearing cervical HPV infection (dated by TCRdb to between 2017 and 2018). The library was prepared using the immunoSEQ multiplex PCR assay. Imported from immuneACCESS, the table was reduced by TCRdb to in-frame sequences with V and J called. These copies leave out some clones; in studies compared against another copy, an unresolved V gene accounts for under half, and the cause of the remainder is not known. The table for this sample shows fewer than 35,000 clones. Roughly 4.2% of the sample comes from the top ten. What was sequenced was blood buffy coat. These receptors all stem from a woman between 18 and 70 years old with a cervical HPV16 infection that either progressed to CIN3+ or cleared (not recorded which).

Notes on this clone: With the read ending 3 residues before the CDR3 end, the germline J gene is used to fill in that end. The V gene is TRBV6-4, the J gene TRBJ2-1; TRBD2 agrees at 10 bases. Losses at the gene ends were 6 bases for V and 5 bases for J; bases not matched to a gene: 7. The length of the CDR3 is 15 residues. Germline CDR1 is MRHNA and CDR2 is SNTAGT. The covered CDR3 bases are TGTGCCAGCAGCCCCGGGACTAGCGACAACAATGAG. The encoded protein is CASSPGTSDNNE. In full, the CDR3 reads CASSPGTSDNNEQFF.

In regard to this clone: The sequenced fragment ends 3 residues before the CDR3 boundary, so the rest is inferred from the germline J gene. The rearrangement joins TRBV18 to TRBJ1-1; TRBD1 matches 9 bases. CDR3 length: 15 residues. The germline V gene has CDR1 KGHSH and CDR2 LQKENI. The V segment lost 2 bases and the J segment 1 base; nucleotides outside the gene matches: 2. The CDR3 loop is CASSPGTGSNTEAFF. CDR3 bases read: TGTGCCAGCTCACCAGGGACAGGGTCGAACACTGAA.